This T cell receptor (beta chain) was sequenced in a study of control samples from healthy donors and cancer patients. This CDR3 contains 14 residues. V lost 3 bases to trimming and J lost 7 bases, with 15 bases between them. CDR1 and CDR2 (germline): MNHNS, SASEGT. Produced via immunoSEQ multiplex PCR; TCRdb's table is partial and in-frame only. In the table there are 35,000 to 50,000 clones, 90% to 95% of which are singletons. The TCR originated in a man in his 60s in good health. The chain carries TRBV6-1 and TRBJ1-2; D not resolved. The sample consisted of blood. The CDR3 region is CASSEGPAPSGYTF. DNA for the CDR3: TGTGCCAGCAGTGAGGGTCCAGCCCCCTCTGGCTACACCTTC.